This T cell receptor beta chain was identified in a study of blood T cell repertoires in COVID-19. With 7 bases removed from V and 6 bases from J, the gap between germline ends came to 16 bases. There are 15 residues in the CDR3. The germline gives CDR1 LNHDA, CDR2 SQIVND (reference sequence). Authors' processing steps: For nucleated cells, counts were estimated from reference gene primer amplification. Clones were sequenced by immunoSEQ multiplex PCR, and TCRdb holds only the in-frame ones, with some missing. That table gives V, J and clone size, and the DNA gave D and trimming. Here the sample spans roughly 300,000 clones, roughly 87% being singletons. Donors were grouped by their self-reported clinical history. In Cohort 3, a recovered donor had either two negative PCRs, clearance, or symptom resolution.

The rearrangement links TRBV19 to TRBJ1-6; D possibly corresponds to TRBD1 (6 bases). The origin of this receptor is a woman in her 30s who had recovered from COVID-19. Sequenced: PBMCs or T cells enriched from blood (not recorded which). CDR3 residues: CASTLNGQRNSPLHF. CDR3 DNA: TGTGCCAGTACCCTCAATGGACAGCGTAATTCACCCCTCCACTTT.